The 7 T cell receptor beta chains given below trace back to one sample, sequenced in a study of T cell responses to AZD1222 COVID-19 vaccine. The assay was immunoSEQ multiplex PCR, and TCRdb's table has in-frame clones only and misses some. This table holds under 150,000 clones, 90% to 95% found once. The source was peripheral blood, collected on day 0 of MenACWY control vaccination. These receptors were collected from an adult in good health.

The V call is TRBV19, the J call TRBJ2-3, with D possibly TRBD2 on 7 matching bases. From germline, CDR1 is LNHDA and CDR2 SQIVND (reference sequence). The CDR3 runs to 17 residues. The V gene lost 5 bases and the J gene lost 4 bases, with 22 bases spanning the gap. CDR3 loop: CASSHLGGREYPDTQYF. The CDR3 DNA sequence: TGTGCCAGTAGTCACCTCGGGGGGCGAGAGTATCCAGATACGCAGTATTTT.

The CDR3 region is CASSLVSTGREGYTF. CDR3 coding DNA: TGTGCCAGCAGCTTAGTTAGTACAGGCCGGGAGGGCTACACCTTC. V gene TRBV7-2 combines with J gene TRBJ1-2; a weak D match, TRBD1 (5 bases). The length of the CDR3 is 15 residues. V was pared by 1 base and J by 8 bases, with 17 bases between. Germline CDR1 is SGHTA and CDR2 is FQGNSA.

The CDR3 sequence is CASSQVGGNGSKKGYTF. CDR3 bases: TGTGCCAGCAGCCAAGTGGGGGGGAACGGGAGCAAGAAGGGCTACACCTTC. The chain links TRBV3-1 (or the pseudogene TRBV3-2) to TRBJ1-2; the D gene is possibly TRBD1 (5 bases). Per the germline V gene, CDR1 is LGHDT and CDR2 is YNNKEL (reference sequence). The CDR3 contains 17 residues. Deletions cut 1 base from V and 8 bases from J, with 23 bases between.

This chain joins TRBV2 and TRBJ1-3, with 9 bases lining up with TRBD1. After removal of 10 bases from V and 0 bases from J, the junction contained 7 bases not matched to a gene. The CDR3 contains 15 residues. Per germline, CDR1 SNHLY and CDR2 FYNNEI. The CDR3 DNA follows: TGTGCCACCAAAAGGGACAGGGCCTCTGGAAACACCATATATTTT. Encoded protein: CATKRDRASGNTIYF.

This chain joins TRBV18 and TRBJ2-5; D possibly matches TRBD1 or TRBD2 (5 bases each). The germline CDR1 and CDR2 sequences are KGHSH and LQKENI. Trimming cost V 0 bases and J 4 bases, with 9 bases left between them. This CDR3 spans 14 amino acids. This chain's CDR3 is CASSPPDGGETQYF. The CDR3 DNA reads as TGTGCCAGCTCACCACCCGATGGGGGAGAGACCCAGTACTTC. Looking up the rest from reference TRBV18 and TRBJ2-5 gives the full variable domain: NAGVMQNPRHLVRRRGQEARLRCSPMKGHSHVYWYRQLPEEGLKFMVYLQKENIIDESGMPKERFSAEFPKEGPSILRIQQVVRGDSAAYFCASSPPDGGETQYFGPGTRLLVL.

This chain joins TRBV7-8 and TRBJ2-2, with 10 bases lining up with TRBD2. With 2 bases clipped from V and 6 bases from J, the junction kept 12 bases outside the gene matches. Looked up from germline, CDR1 is SGHVS and CDR2 is FQNEAQ. The CDR3 totals 18 residues. The CDR3 region is CASSLLPAGGPGAGELFF. Here the CDR3 DNA reads TGTGCCAGCAGCTTACTTCCAGCGGGAGGGCCGGGTGCCGGGGAGCTGTTTTTT. Complete variable domain (other parts from reference TRBV7-8 and TRBJ2-2): GAGVSQSPRYKVAKRGQDVALRCDPISGHVSLFWYQQALGQGPEFLTYFQNEAQLDKSGLPSDRFFAERPEGSVSTLKIQRTQQEDSAVYLCASSLLPAGGPGAGELFFGEGSRLTVL.

In its sample, this clone was seen a few times. The gene calls are TRBV19 and TRBJ1-5; maybe TRBD1 (5 bases). The CDR3 runs to 15 residues. CDR1 is LNHDA, CDR2 SQIVND, per germline (reference sequence). Trimming cost V 5 bases and J 2 bases, with 13 bases left between them. As DNA, the CDR3 is TGTGCCAGTAGTCCTCAGGGATTAGGCAATCAGCCCCAGCATTTT. Its protein is CASSPQGLGNQPQHF.